This entry features one TCR beta chain sequence. The entry originates in a study of tumor and adjacent non-tumor tissue in lung cancer. TCRbeta libraries were built with three rounds of nested PCR, modified from ARM-PCR. A single record per CDR3 protein comes from TCRdb applying MiXCR to the multiplex PCR reads. The sample gives over 110,000 distinct CDR3 sequences, roughly 70% of which show up once; 15% to 20% is in the top ten. RNA was extracted from bulk tissue without any cell sorting. The CDR3 length is 12 residues. V was trimmed by 9 bases and J by 11 bases, leaving 19 bases between them. From germline, CDR1 is SGHNT and CDR2 YENEEA.

The clonotype was recovered from a man aged 55 to 69 with small cell lung cancer. The sequenced material came from lung tumor tissue. The chain recombines TRBV11-3 with TRBJ2-5, with a weak D call TRBD2 (7 bases). The CDR3 DNA reads TGTGCCAGACCTGGGGAGGGGGGGACTCAGTACTTC. Its translation: CARPGEGGTQYF.